This T cell receptor beta chain was sequenced during a study of blood T cell repertoires in COVID-19. Overall study context: COVID-19 samples, acute and convalescent, were from the United States, Italy and Spain.

Per the original data handling: Quantification of nucleated cells was approximated via reference gene primer amplification. Profiling relied on immunoSEQ multiplex PCR, and the TCRdb table lists in-frame clones only, not all of them. The V and J calls and the clone size are those of that table, but D and trimming were determined from the DNA. This table has about 220,000 clones, 86% appearing once. The germline V gene has CDR1 SGHAT and CDR2 FQNNGV. The CDR3 is 15 amino acids. V was shortened by 1 base and J by 8 bases, with 17 bases between the two germline ends. Grouping used clinical history reported by participants in a survey and questionnaire.

The chain is built from TRBV11-2 and TRBJ1-2; D gene unclear. This TCR was recovered from a woman between 40 and 55 years old with acute COVID-19. The sample was PBMCs or T cells enriched from blood (not recorded which). CDR3 sequence: CASSLVNSGLHGYTF. The CDR3 DNA reads as TGTGCCAGCAGCTTAGTAAACAGCGGCCTCCACGGCTACACCTTC.